This TCR beta chain appears in the sequencing data of a study of cytomegalovirus exposure and HLA in healthy donors. Overall study results and limits: Listed as cytomegalovirus-associated were 150 to 200 TCR beta chains. As immune exposure information, only CMV serostatus was available.

The study ran its PCR with 60 Vbeta and 13 Jbeta primers. Produced via immunoSEQ multiplex PCR; TCRdb's table is partial and in-frame only. The sample's table shows about 140,000 clones. Concerning this clone: Its antigen is not known.

Per germline, CDR1 LNHDA and CDR2 SQIVND (reference sequence). The CDR3 totals 16 residues. Trimming shortened V by 3 bases and J by 1 base, and 15 bases separated the two germline ends. Each donor was healthy, and each was a bone marrow donor. The study sampled nominally healthy donors, though unrecorded immune exposures were likely. The clonotype was recovered from a man between 40 and 49 years old in good health and CMV-seronegative. Sequencing input: PBMCs. The chain combines TRBV19 with TRBJ1-1; D might be TRBD1 (6 bases). This CDR3 is CASSIPRGNRNTEAFF. The CDR3, as DNA: TGTGCCAGTAGTATCCCCAGGGGCAACCGGAACACTGAAGCTTTCTTT.